A selection of T cell receptor beta chains follows, all from one sample in a study of blood T cells in healthy people across ages. TCRdb re-called the 5' RACE reads with MiXCR, one entry per CDR3 protein. The table records roughly 1,500,000 distinct CDR3 sequences, around 35% of them present only once. Material for sequencing was blood. The source of these receptors is a woman aged 30 to 39 in good health. The CDR3 runs from the conserved cysteine through the conserved F or W. D genes are given only for firm matches. Part of the rows lack a size; the others show once, few, many or a class for expanded clones.

abundance	v_gene	d_gene	j_gene	CDR3aa	CDR3nt
few	TRBV10-2	-	TRBJ2-5	CASSESGLQQETQYF	TGCGCCAGCAGTGAGTCGGGGTTACAGCAAGAGACCCAGTACTTC
few	TRBV5-1	-	TRBJ2-7	CASSLEFSSGSYEQYF	TGCGCCAGCAGCTTGGAATTCTCCAGCGGCTCCTACGAGCAGTACTTC
-	TRBV9	-	TRBJ1-2	CANSEGTYGYTF	TGTGCCAACAGCGAGGGTACCTATGGCTACACCTTC
-	TRBV12-3/TRBV12-4	TRBD1	TRBJ1-6	CASSALTGLVSPLHF	TGTGCCAGCAGTGCCCTGACAGGGTTGGTTTCACCCCTCCACTTT
-	TRBV7-6	-	TRBJ2-5	CASREMETLYF	TGTGCCAGCAGAGAAATGGAGACCCTGTACTTC
-	TRBV6-2/TRBV6-3	TRBD1	TRBJ2-7	CASSTPGRGPDEQYF	TGTGCCAGCAGTACGCCGGGAAGGGGGCCGGACGAGCAGTACTTC
few	TRBV5-4	TRBD1	TRBJ2-1	CASSLAVDRAGNEQFF	TGTGCCAGCAGCTTGGCCGTTGACAGGGCGGGCAATGAGCAGTTCTTC
-	TRBV6-1	TRBD2	TRBJ2-3	CASSDGTSGTLTGDTQYF	TGTGCCAGCAGCGATGGGACTAGCGGGACCCTAACCGGAGATACGCAGTATTTT
-	TRBV7-2	TRBD2	TRBJ2-1	CASSSTWLAGGYNEQFF	TGTGCCAGCAGCTCCACTTGGCTAGCGGGGGGATACAATGAGCAGTTCTTC
few	TRBV7-2	TRBD2	TRBJ2-1	CASSLVASGSTNEQFF	TGTGCCAGCAGCTTAGTGGCTAGCGGGAGTACTAATGAGCAGTTCTTC
many	TRBV4-2	TRBD2	TRBJ2-7	CASSRDIAGASYEQYF	TGTGCCAGCAGCCGCGATATAGCGGGGGCTTCCTACGAGCAGTACTTC
-	TRBV2	TRBD1	TRBJ2-3	CVSTWDRGTDTQYF	TGTGTCAGCACGTGGGACAGGGGCACAGATACGCAGTATTTT
-	TRBV20-1	TRBD2	TRBJ2-1	CSARDRPSGNEQFF	TGCAGTGCTAGAGATCGCCCTAGCGGCAATGAGCAGTTCTTC
-	TRBV9	TRBD1	TRBJ2-7	CASNDRTGGHERYF	TGTGCCAGCAACGACCGGACAGGGGGCCACGAGCGGTACTTC
few	TRBV18	-	TRBJ2-5	CASSPKGHFQETQYF	TGTGCCAGCTCACCAAAAGGACATTTCCAAGAGACCCAGTACTTC
-	TRBV10-3	-	TRBJ1-5	CAISGSGGGSNQPQHF	TGTGCCATCAGTGGGTCGGGGGGCGGAAGCAATCAGCCCCAGCATTTT
-	TRBV9	-	TRBJ2-7	CASEREPGRGSYEQYF	TGTGCCAGCGAAAGGGAACCGGGACGGGGATCCTACGAGCAGTACTTC
-	TRBV6-5	TRBD1	TRBJ2-5	CASRRDRGLETQYF	TGTGCCAGCAGGCGGGACAGGGGGCTTGAGACCCAGTACTTC
few	TRBV20-1	-	TRBJ2-7	CSARAVDKAYEQYF	TGCAGTGCTAGAGCTGTCGACAAGGCCTACGAGCAGTACTTC
-	TRBV28	TRBD1	TRBJ1-2	CASSWDRGTLYGYTF	TGTGCCAGCAGTTGGGACAGGGGGACCCTTTATGGCTACACCTTC
few	TRBV3-1	-	TRBJ1-2	CASSSSNRKNGYTF	TGTGCCAGCAGCTCCTCGAACAGGAAGAATGGCTACACCTTC
-	TRBV30	-	TRBJ1-2	CAWSGRRGDYGYTF	TGTGCCTGGAGTGGCAGACGGGGGGACTATGGCTACACCTTC